This is a list of T cell receptor beta chains from one sample in a study of cytomegalovirus exposure and HLA in healthy donors. Some clones are missing from TCRdb's copy, which holds only in-frame ones; the method was immunoSEQ multiplex PCR. This repertoire shows 110,000 or so clones, approximately 74% found once; its top ten account for roughly 11%. Sequencing was done on a sample of PBMCs. These receptors all come from a woman in her forties or fifties in good health and CMV-seropositive. Both conserved end residues are part of each CDR3. Fields, in order: clone size, J gene, V gene, D gene, CDR3 DNA, CDR3 protein. D genes are given only for firm matches. The size entry is marked missing in some rows and otherwise reads once, few, many or a size class.

>-|TRBJ1-5|TRBV7-2|TRBD1
TGTGCCAGCAGCTTAGCGCGGGGCAGGGGGCGGACAGATAGCAATCAGCCCCAGCATTTT
CASSLARGRGRTDSNQPQHF
>-|TRBJ2-1|TRBV7-3|TRBD2
TGTGCCAGCAGCTTAACAGCGGGAGGGCCCTCTGAGCAGTTCTTC
CASSLTAGGPSEQFF
>few|TRBJ2-3|TRBV30|-
TGTGCCTGGAGAAGGGCAGGGGAAGGCACAGATACGCAGTATTTT
CAWRRAGEGTDTQYF
>-|TRBJ1-1|TRBV27|TRBD1
TGTGCCAGCAAGAACAGGGGTAGCGGGAACACTGAAGCTTTCTTT
CASKNRGSGNTEAFF
>once|TRBJ2-3|TRBV7-2|TRBD2
TGTGCCAGCAGCTCAGTGGGGGGGAAAGATACGCAGTATTTT
CASSSVGGKDTQYF
>-|TRBJ2-2|TRBV5-1|-
TGCGCCAGCGCATTGGGAGGGGGGCGCAGCGGGGAGCTGTTTTTT
CASALGGGRSGELFF
>-|TRBJ1-1|TRBV28|-
TGTGCCAGCAGTTTAAGGGGAATTCGGACTGAAGCTTTCTTT
CASSLRGIRTEAFF
>once|TRBJ1-3|TRBV27|-
TGTGCCAGCAGTTTACAGTATACTGGAAACACCATATATTTT
CASSLQYTGNTIYF
>-|TRBJ2-5|TRBV5-1|TRBD2
TGCGCCAGCAGCCAAATCGGGACTAGCGGGAGGACGGAGACCCAGTACTTC
CASSQIGTSGRTETQYF
>-|TRBJ1-5|TRBV15|-
TGTGCCACCAGCAGAGATGAGGGTCAGCCCCAGCATTTT
CATSRDEGQPQHF
>once|TRBJ1-2|TRBV19|-
TGTGCCAGTACCACTCCAGGGAGGGGCTACACCTTC
CASTTPGRGYTF
>-|TRBJ1-4|TRBV18|-
TGTGCCAGCTCACCACCTCACTATGGTTCGGCGAGTGAAAAACTGTTTTTT
CASSPPHYGSASEKLFF
>-|TRBJ2-2|TRBV4-3|-
TGCGCCAGCAGCCAAGATCGGATGGAGGGTTTTTACCCGCCGGACACCGGGGAGCTGTTTTTT
CASSQDRMEGFYPPDTGELFF
>-|TRBJ1-4|TRBV19|TRBD1
TGTGCCTCAAAACCGCCGGGACAGGGGTACTATTCAACTAATGAAAAACTGTTTTTT
CASKPPGQGYYSTNEKLFF
>-|TRBJ2-7|TRBV5-4|TRBD1
TGTGCCAGCAGCCTTGACAGGGGGAGCTACGAGCAGTACTTC
CASSLDRGSYEQYF
>once|TRBJ1-5|TRBV18|-
TGTGCCAGCTCACCATTGCAGGGAGGGAGCAATCAGCCCCAGCATTTT
CASSPLQGGSNQPQHF
>-|TRBJ2-2|TRBV7-9|-
TGTGCCAGCAGCTTGAGGGGGGGAGAACCCGGGGAGCTGTTTTTT
CASSLRGGEPGELFF
>-|TRBJ2-5|TRBV19|TRBD2
TGTGCCAGTAGTATCCGACTAGCGGGGGTCGGGGAGACCCAGTACTTC
CASSIRLAGVGETQYF
>-|TRBJ2-1|TRBV11-2|TRBD2
TGTGCCAGCAGGCTGACTAGCCGAAGCTCCTACAATGAGCAGTTCTTC
CASRLTSRSSYNEQFF
>-|TRBJ1-1|TRBV7-6|-
TGTGCCAGCAGCTTGGGCACAATGAACACTGAAGCTTTCTTT
CASSLGTMNTEAFF
>-|TRBJ2-5|TRBV7-8|-
TGTGCCAGCAGCCGCCCAGATATTAACCAAGAGACCCAGTACTTC
CASSRPDINQETQYF
>-|TRBJ2-6|TRBV15|-
TGTGCCACCAGCAACACGACTGATTTCTCTGGGGCCAACGTCCTGACTTTC
CATSNTTDFSGANVLTF
>once|TRBJ2-3|TRBV5-1|TRBD2
TGCGCCAGCAGCTTGGCCGGTCTAGCGGGGGGGCCGATCCCAGATACGCAGTATTTT
CASSLAGLAGGPIPDTQYF
>once|TRBJ1-1|TRBV6-6|TRBD1
TGTGCCAGCAGTTACGGCGGACAGGGGGCGACTGAAGCTTTCTTT
CASSYGGQGATEAFF
>-|TRBJ2-3|TRBV18|-
TGTGCCAGCTCACCACAACTAGGCACAGATACGCAGTATTTT
CASSPQLGTDTQYF
>once|TRBJ1-2|TRBV6-1|-
TGTGCCAGCAGTGAAAGCGAGCAGTTTAACTATGGCTACACCTTC
CASSESEQFNYGYTF
>-|TRBJ1-2|TRBV28|TRBD1
TGTGCCAGCAGTTCGGCCGGGACAGGGAAATATGGCTACACCTTC
CASSSAGTGKYGYTF
>-|TRBJ1-5|TRBV19|TRBD1
TGTGCCAGTAAAATACACAGGGGAAATTTAGGCAGGAGCAATCAGCCCCAGCATTTT
CASKIHRGNLGRSNQPQHF
>-|TRBJ1-1|TRBV19|-
TGTGCCAGTACCACCGAAACGGTTACAGGGCGTGAAGCTTTCTTT
CASTTETVTGREAFF
>-|TRBJ2-3|TRBV10-3|TRBD1
TGTGCCATCAGTGCCCCCGTAGGGACAGGGGGGACAGATACGCAGTATTTT
CAISAPVGTGGTDTQYF
>few|TRBJ1-1|TRBV19|TRBD1
TGTGCCAGTAGTAGAAGACAGGGATGGCCTGAAGCTTTCTTT
CASSRRQGWPEAFF
>-|TRBJ2-3|TRBV28|TRBD1
TGTGCCAGCAGTTACAGGGGGGATACAGATACGCAGTATTTT
CASSYRGDTDTQYF
>-|TRBJ1-2|TRBV5-4|-
TGTGCCAGCAGCTTGTGGCAGGGCCATGGCTACACCTTC
CASSLWQGHGYTF
>few|TRBJ2-7|TRBV6-1|TRBD1
TGTGCCAGCACCCCGGGACAGGGCGTATCCTACGAGCAGTACTTC
CASTPGQGVSYEQYF
>-|TRBJ2-7|TRBV7-2|-
TGTGCCAGCAGCCGCGGGGACCTCTCCTACGAGCAGTACTTC
CASSRGDLSYEQYF
>-|TRBJ1-2|TRBV5-8|-
TGTGCCAGCAGCGCGAGGAGCCAGTTTTATGGCTACACCTTC
CASSARSQFYGYTF
>few|TRBJ1-1|TRBV7-6|TRBD1
TGTGCCAGCAGCTTGCAGGGGGGGAACACTGAAGCTTTCTTT
CASSLQGGNTEAFF
>-|TRBJ2-3|TRBV14|-
TGTGCCAGCAGCCAAGGCGTGACAGATACGCAGTATTTT
CASSQGVTDTQYF
>once|TRBJ2-2|TRBV15|-
TGTGCCACCAGCAGAGTTACGGGACTCGGGGAGCTGTTTTTT
CATSRVTGLGELFF
>few|TRBJ1-2|TRBV29-1|TRBD1
TGCAGCGCCCTTACCGACAGGGTCGATGGCTACACCTTC
CSALTDRVDGYTF
>-|TRBJ1-6|TRBV7-2|-
TGTGCCAGCAGCTTAATGACGGGCTCCTATAATTCACCCCTCCACTTT
CASSLMTGSYNSPLHF
>once|TRBJ1-1|TRBV5-1|TRBD1
TGCGCCAGCAGCTTGATCGGGACAGAGGAAGCTTTCTTT
CASSLIGTEEAFF
>-|TRBJ1-1|TRBV23-1|-
TGCGCCAGCAGTCAAAACGGGATGAACACTGAAGCTTTCTTT
CASSQNGMNTEAFF
>-|TRBJ2-7|TRBV4-2|-
TGTGCCAGCAGCCAAGTTTACAGGGAAGCCGAGCAGTACTTC
CASSQVYREAEQYF
>-|TRBJ2-1|TRBV5-1|TRBD2
TGCGCCAGCAGCAGGCTAACTAGCGGGGGGGCCGGGGAGCAGTTCTTC
CASSRLTSGGAGEQFF